Listed below are T cell receptor beta chains from one sample, sequenced in a study of human CD8 memory T cell subsets. TCRdb reprocessed the 5' RACE reads and keeps a single row for each CDR3 protein, giving no DNA. This repertoire includes 8,000 or so distinct CDR3 sequences. Input material: CD8+ T cells from PBMCs. These receptors were obtained from a human donor in good health. The CDR3 runs from the conserved cysteine through the conserved F or W. Each record gives: J gene, V gene, clone size, CDR3 protein. Clone size is stated in some rows and not others, as once, few, many or a class when expanded.

>TRBJ1-1|TRBV7-6|-
CASSPEEGTEAFF
>TRBJ2-1|TRBV10-3|-
CAISDAPTGLNEQFF
>TRBJ2-3|TRBV28|-
CASSFTGVFPDTQYF
>TRBJ1-2|TRBV6-5|-
CASSYPTGVGNYGYTF
>TRBJ2-7|TRBV6-6|-
CASSPSTSEGEQYF
>TRBJ2-5|TRBV6-6|medium-sized
CASSYLLAGETQYF
>TRBJ2-2|TRBV19|-
CASSPEAPGLANTGELFF
>TRBJ2-2|TRBV10-2|-
CASSESAYPTNTGELFF
>TRBJ1-2|TRBV9|-
CASSPFQLRSYGYTF
>TRBJ2-5|TRBV28|-
CASSPFTPEDQETQYF
>TRBJ2-1|TRBV7-9|medium-sized
CASSSLTGTDNEQFF
>TRBJ1-2|TRBV28|medium-sized
CASSLKGRSYGYTF